Following are 28 T cell receptor beta chains from one sample sequenced in a study of cytomegalovirus exposure and HLA in healthy donors (dated by TCRdb to about 2017). Library preparation used the immunoSEQ multiplex PCR assay. The multiplex PCR relied on a mix of 60 forward primers for TCR Vbeta segments and 13 reverse primers for TCR Jbeta segments. The source is immuneACCESS, and TCRdb retained only in-frame sequences with V and J called. Part of the clones is not carried over; for the studies checked, unresolved V genes explain less than half of this, and the remainder is unexplained. The sample has about 130,000 clones on record, about 8.5% of them singletons. The top ten hold under 7% of the sample. Sequenced input: PBMCs. These receptors were collected from a man aged 35 to 55 in good health and CMV-seronegative.

This clone was detected a few times. This chain connects TRBV7-8 to TRBJ2-5, with 9 bases aligning to TRBD2. This CDR3 is built from 14 residues. V shed 5 bases, J shed 5 bases, and the junction held 6 bases outside the gene matches. The germline V gene has CDR1 SGHVS and CDR2 FQNEAQ. The CDR3 here is CASSPGTSWETQYF. In nucleotides, the CDR3 is TGTGCCAGCAGCCCGGGGACTAGCTGGGAGACCCAGTACTTC.

This clone was seen a few times. This chain connects TRBV5-4 to TRBJ2-6, with D possibly matching TRBD1 (5 bases). The V end was cut by 1 base, the J end by 3 bases, with 14 bases between. The CDR3 loop spans 17 amino acids. CDR1 and CDR2 from the germline V gene are SGHNT and YYREEE (reference sequence). CDR3 coding DNA: TGTGCCAGCAGCTTGTTAGGCAGGGCCAGTGGGGCCAACGTCCTGACTTTC. Its protein product is CASSLLGRASGANVLTF.

There are a few counts of this clone. This rearrangement joins TRBV19 to TRBJ1-2; D unclear. The CDR3 extends over 15 amino acids. V gave up 10 bases and J gave up 1 base, with 19 bases separating them. CDR1 and CDR2 (germline): LNHDA, SQIVND (reference sequence). CDR3 in amino acids: CATAPTTNNNYGYTF. The CDR3 coding sequence is TGTGCCACCGCCCCGACAACGAATAATAACTATGGCTACACCTTC.

The chain combines TRBV7-5 with TRBJ2-7; the table's TRBD2 call for D was not verified on the DNA. TRBV7-5 is assigned pseudogene status. The CDR3 has 12 residues. The CDR3: CARRFGGYEQYF. CDR3 DNA sequence: TGTGCCAGAAGGTTCGGGGGTTACGAGCAGTACTTC.

The J gene is TRBJ1-1, the V gene TRBV6-4; TRBD1 matches 8 bases. Germline trimming cut 3 bases from V and 0 bases from J; bases unmatched to any gene: 3. The germline gives CDR1 MRHNA, CDR2 SNTAGT. CDR3 size: 15 residues. CDR3 region: CASSEGTGLNTEAFF. The CDR3 DNA reads as TGTGCCAGCAGTGAGGGGACAGGCCTGAACACTGAAGCTTTCTTT.

This clone came up a few times. The CDR3 here is CASSLDYSYEQYF. The CDR3 nucleotides read TGTGCCAGCAGCCTGGACTACTCCTACGAGCAGTACTTC. The chain couples TRBV7-8 to TRBJ2-7; tentative D call: TRBD2 (6 bases). This CDR3 comprises 13 residues. V was trimmed by 5 bases and J by 0 bases, leaving 8 bases between them. Germline V CDR1 and CDR2: SGHVS, FQNEAQ. Drawing the rest from reference TRBV7-8 and TRBJ2-7, the complete variable domain is GAGVSQSPRYKVAKRGQDVALRCDPISGHVSLFWYQQALGQGPEFLTYFQNEAQLDKSGLPSDRFFAERPEGSVSTLKIQRTQQEDSAVYLCASSLDYSYEQYFGPGTRLTVT.

This clone came up a few times. The CDR3 does not end in the conserved phenylalanine or tryptophan, so this is likely a read error. The V gene is TRBV6-6, the J gene TRBJ1-1; D possibly corresponds to TRBD1 (5 bases). In germline, CDR1 is MNHNY, CDR2 SVGAGI (reference sequence). Trimming shortened V by 2 bases and J by 0 bases, and 10 bases separated the two germline ends. The length of the CDR3 is 15 residues. This chain's CDR3 is CASSYDSVMNTEAFL. CDR3 bases: TGTGCCAGCAGTTACGACAGTGTCATGAACACTGAAGCTTTCCTT.

Only a few counts were recorded for this clone. The CDR3 here is CASSSTGGNDYNSPLHF. CDR3 coding DNA: TGTGCCAGCAGTTCCACAGGGGGTAATGATTATAATTCACCCCTCCACTTT. The chain recombines TRBV28 with TRBJ1-6; TRBD1 agrees at 8 bases. V lost 4 bases to trimming and J lost 4 bases; unmatched junction nucleotides: 9. The CDR3 is 17 residues long. Germline loops: CDR1 MDHEN, CDR2 SYDVKM.

The rearrangement links TRBV14 to TRBJ1-3; D unclear. V was shortened by 5 bases and J by 0 bases, with 11 bases between the two germline ends. Germline V gene data show CDR1 as SGHDN and CDR2 as FVKESK. The CDR3 loop spans 15 amino acids. The CDR3 nucleotides read TGTGCCAGCAGCGCCTGGAGGACCTCTGGAAACACCATATATTTT. This encodes CASSAWRTSGNTIYF. The full variable domain, completed using reference TRBV14 and TRBJ1-3, is EAGVTQFPSHSVIEKGQTVTLRCDPISGHDNLYWYRRVMGKEIKFLLHFVKESKQDESGMPNNRFLAERTGGTYSTLKVQPAELEDSGVYFCASSAWRTSGNTIYFGEGSWLTVV.

This clone was counted between two and nine times. The rearrangement joins TRBV9 to TRBJ1-1; 8 nucleotides align to TRBD1. V shed 4 bases and J 1 base; nucleotides not matched to a gene: 9. The CDR3 loop spans 16 amino acids. Germline CDR1 reads SGDLS; CDR2 reads YYNGEE. For the CDR3, the DNA is TGTGCCAGCAGCCAATCCCGGGACAGGTCGAACACTGAAGCTTTCTTT. Its protein is CASSQSRDRSNTEAFF. The full variable domain, its missing parts supplied by reference TRBV9 and TRBJ1-1, is DSGVTQTPKHLITATGQRVTLRCSPRSGDLSVYWYQQSLDQGLQFLIQYYNGEERAKGNILERFSAQQFPDLHSELNLSSLELGDSALYFCASSQSRDRSNTEAFFGQGTRLTVV.

This clone was recorded a few times. The chain couples TRBV6-6 to TRBJ1-2; the match to TRBD1 covers 7 bases. The CDR3 runs to 11 residues. The ends lost 11 bases at V and 8 bases at J; junction bases unmatched: 8. Germline V gene sequence: CDR1 MNHNY, CDR2 SVGAGI (reference sequence). The DNA for the CDR3 is TGTGCCTCCAACAGGGGTTCCGGCTACACCTTC. Its translation is CASNRGSGYTF.

This clone was seen more than once but under ten times. The chain carries TRBV4-2 and TRBJ2-1; 7 bases map to TRBD2. Looked up from germline, CDR1 is LGHNA and CDR2 is YNFKEQ. The CDR3 is 16 amino acids. V gave up 1 base and J gave up 8 bases; unmatched junction bases: 11. The CDR3 loop is CASSQGGRGELHEQFF. In nucleotides, the CDR3 is TGTGCCAGCAGCCAAGGGGGCCGGGGGGAACTTCATGAGCAGTTCTTC.

The chain has TRBV6-5 and TRBJ2-2; no clear D gene. V was clipped by 10 bases and J by 5 bases, with 11 bases between them. This CDR3 is 12 amino acids long. Per germline, CDR1 MNHEY and CDR2 SVGAGI. For the CDR3, the DNA is TGTGCCACCACCGCCGGGACCGGGGAGCTGTTTTTT. Translation: CATTAGTGELFF.

This clone was detected a few times. Different DNA sequences within this sample yield the same CDR3. This chain joins TRBV6-5 and TRBJ2-3; possibly TRBD2 for D (6 bases). The V and J ends lost 3 bases and 3 bases respectively, with 10 bases between them. The V gene's germline CDR1 is MNHEY and CDR2 SVGAGI. This CDR3 contains 14 residues. In nucleotides, the CDR3 is TGTGCCAGCAGTTATGGAGGGTCTACAGATACGCAGTATTTT. Residues: CASSYGGSTDTQYF.

This clone was counted only a few times. This rearrangement joins TRBV19 to TRBJ2-6; no firm D call. The CDR3 sequence is 14 residues long. Germline CDR1 and CDR2: LNHDA and SQIVND (reference sequence). The V end lost 7 bases, the J end lost 0 bases, and 7 bases lay between the germline ends. The CDR3: CASNTVSGANVLTF. The CDR3 region has the DNA TGTGCCAGTAATACAGTCTCTGGGGCCAACGTCCTGACTTTC. Together with reference TRBV19 and TRBJ2-6, the CDR3 gives the full variable domain: DGGITQSPKYLFRKEGQNVTLSCEQNLNHDAMYWYRQDPGQGLRLIYYSQIVNDFQKGDIAEGYSVSREKKESFPLTVTSAQKNPTAFYLCASNTVSGANVLTFGAGSRLTVL.

This clone was picked up a small number of times. The rearrangement joins TRBV2 to TRBJ1-1, with D possibly being TRBD1 (6 bases). Germline-derived CDR1 and CDR2 are SNHLY and FYNNEI. The germline V and J ends were trimmed by 7 bases and 0 bases, with 12 bases remaining between them. CDR3 length equals 14 residues. CDR3 amino acids: CASTRTVLNTEAFF. The CDR3 DNA is TGTGCCAGCACCCGGACAGTTCTGAACACTGAAGCTTTCTTT.

CDR3 nucleotide sequence: TGTGCCAGCAGAAGACGAGGCGCCGGCACAGATACGCAGTATTTT. Translated: CASRRRGAGTDTQYF. The V gene is TRBV6-5, the J gene TRBJ2-3, with D uncertain. Trimming stripped 6 bases from V and 1 base from J, with 14 bases between. The CDR3 is 15 amino acids. The germline CDR1 and CDR2 sequences are MNHEY and SVGAGI.

The chain combines TRBV16 with TRBJ2-5; perhaps TRBD2 as D (6 bases). CDR3 size: 13 residues. Trimming stripped 3 bases from V and 5 bases from J, with 10 bases between. The germline gives CDR1 KGHSY, CDR2 FQNENV. CDR3 amino acids: CASSQRGRETQYF. In DNA, the CDR3 is TGTGCCAGCAGCCAGCGGGGTAGGGAGACCCAGTACTTC.

This clone was picked up a small number of times. The rearrangement uses TRBV7-7 and TRBJ2-5; tentative D call: TRBD2 (6 bases). Germline values: CDR1 SSHAT, CDR2 FNYEAQ (reference sequence). V was clipped by 6 bases and J by 4 bases, with 15 bases between them. The CDR3 spans 14 residues. CDR3 region: CASRQTSFSETQYF. As DNA, the CDR3 is TGTGCCAGCAGACAGACTAGTTTTTCAGAGACCCAGTACTTC.

This chain connects TRBV6-5 to TRBJ2-7, with D tentatively TRBD2 (5 bases). This CDR3 comprises 13 residues. Trimming removed 6 bases at V and 3 bases at J, with 12 bases between. Germline V gives CDR1 MNHEY, CDR2 SVGAGI. This CDR3 reads CASRETGSYEQYF. The DNA of the CDR3 is TGTGCCAGCAGGGAGACGGGGAGCTACGAGCAGTACTTC.

The chain joins TRBV11-2 to TRBJ2-1, with a tentative D call TRBD2 (6 bases). The V end lost 6 bases, the J end lost 10 bases, and 10 bases lay between the germline ends. The CDR3 is made up of 11 amino acids. Looked up from germline, CDR1 is SGHAT and CDR2 is FQNNGV. DNA for the CDR3: TGTGCCAGCAGTTCCGGAGGGGAGCAGTTCTTC. Translating it yields CASSSGGEQFF.

Of note for this clone: Germline and junction disagree at one end, which may indicate a read error. The chain employs TRBV7-2 and TRBJ1-4, with D perhaps TRBD1 (5 bases). The CDR3 runs 14 residues. The V gene's germline CDR1 is SGHTA and CDR2 FQGNSA. CDR3 nucleotides: TGTGCCAGCAGCTGGGGCCCCACTACTGAAAAACTGTTTTTT. Protein sequence: CASSWGPTTEKLFF.

The chain recombines TRBV18 with TRBJ1-1; TRBD1 is a possible D gene (5 bases). In germline, CDR1 is KGHSH, CDR2 LQKENI. The V gene lost 0 bases and the J gene lost 3 bases, with 17 bases spanning the gap. The CDR3 length is 17 residues. The CDR3 region has the DNA TGTGCCAGCTCACCACCAGGGGCCGTTAGGTTTGACACTGAAGCTTTCTTT. This sequence encodes CASSPPGAVRFDTEAFF.

This rearrangement joins TRBV27 to TRBJ2-1; 15 bases align to TRBD2. V lost 5 bases, J lost 6 bases, and 23 bases stayed unmatched. Germline V CDR1 and CDR2: MNHEY, SMNVEV (reference sequence). The CDR3 sequence is 22 residues long. The CDR3 here is CASSPLGGPRTSGGALGNEQFF. As DNA, the CDR3 is TGTGCCAGCAGTCCCCTGGGTGGGCCAAGGACTAGCGGGGGGGCCTTGGGCAATGAGCAGTTCTTC.

This clone has more than one count but fewer than ten. The V gene is TRBV28, the J gene TRBJ2-2; D not resolved. Germline V gene lookup returns CDR1 MDHEN and CDR2 SYDVKM. The CDR3 has 14 residues. The V end was cut by 6 bases, the J end by 3 bases, with 11 bases between. CDR3 in DNA: TGTGCCAGCAGGCCCTCAGTGGACACCGGGGAGCTGTTTTTT. It specifies CASRPSVDTGELFF.

The sample holds a few counts of this clone. The same CDR3 is also encoded by other DNA sequences in this sample. J is TRBJ1-1 and V is TRBV30, with D possibly matching TRBD1 (5 bases). This CDR3 comprises 13 residues. Trimming cost V 7 bases and J 2 bases, with 14 bases left between them. Germline CDR1 GTSNPN, CDR2 SVGIG (reference sequence). Here the CDR3 DNA reads TGTGCCTTTGACAGTGTCATTAACACTGAAGCTTTCTTT. It translates to CAFDSVINTEAFF. The whole variable domain, filled in from reference TRBV30 and TRBJ1-1, reads SQTIHQWPATLVQPVGSPLSLECTVEGTSNPNLYWYRQAAGRGLQLLFYSVGIGQISSEVPQNLSASRPQDRQFILSSKKLLLSDSGFYLCAFDSVINTEAFFGQGTRLTVV.

This clone was seen only a few times. This chain uses TRBV27 with TRBJ1-5, with 12 nucleotides matching TRBD1. The trim removed 0 bases at V and 6 bases at J, leaving 9 bases unmatched. Germline lookup yields CDR1 MNHEY and CDR2 SMNVEV (reference sequence). This CDR3 spans 18 amino acids. The CDR3 DNA is TGTGCCAGCAGTTTATCGATGGGACAGGGGGCGAGGGGTCAGCCCCAGCATTTT. Protein sequence: CASSLSMGQGARGQPQHF.

This clone has a handful of counts. The rearrangement joins TRBV12-2 to TRBJ2-5; the D segment call TRBD2 is taken from the table without a DNA check. The closer fit of TRBJ2-7 to the DNA end suggests the J call may be wrong. TRBV12-2 is tagged as a pseudogene. The CDR3 covers 18 residues. CDR3 residues: CASRSIGVAAVSSYEQYF. CDR3 bases: TGTGCAAGTCGCTCCATCGGGGTAGCGGCTGTTAGCTCCTACGAGCAGTACTTC.